The 4 T cell receptor beta chains reported below all come from one sample, sequenced in a study of blood T cells in healthy people across ages. The use of a sample-barcoded 5' primer and a J-beta primer mix characterized a second PCR of roughly 6 to 11 cycles. TCRdb re-analysed the 5' RACE reads in MiXCR, keeping a single row per CDR3 protein. The data hold over a million distinct CDR3 sequences, with roughly a quarter observed a single time. These data were likewise used in another study, on T cells of mothers and their children.

What was sequenced was blood. These receptors originate from a girl aged 2 to 10 in good health.

CDR3 DNA: TGTGCCAGCAACCAGGGGGATTACAGGGTAGAGACCCAGTACTTC. Its translation: CASNQGDYRVETQYF. The chain employs TRBV3-1 and TRBJ2-5, with 7 bases identical to TRBD1. The CDR3 is 15 amino acids. The J segment lost 4 bases and the V segment lost 7 bases, leaving 12 bases of the junction unmatched. Germline V gives CDR1 LGHDT, CDR2 YNNKEL (reference sequence).

This clonotype turned up a few times. This chain connects TRBV10-3 to TRBJ1-2, with 11 nucleotides matching TRBD1. CDR3 size: 18 residues. The V and J ends lost 6 bases and 5 bases, in that order; junction bases with no gene match: 17. CDR1 and CDR2 from the germline V gene are ENHRY and SYGVKD. CDR3 region: CAIRSLDRGPLGPYGYTF. In DNA form, the CDR3 reads TGTGCCATCAGAAGCCTGGACAGGGGGCCTCTGGGCCCATATGGCTACACCTTC.

This chain joins TRBV5-6 and TRBJ1-1; D is possibly TRBD1 (5 bases). CDR1 SGHDT and CDR2 YYEEEE come from the germline V gene. CDR3 length equals 14 residues. V gave up 5 bases and J gave up 4 bases, with 15 bases separating them. The CDR3 DNA reads as TGTGCCAGCAGGGGGGACCCCAGGATCACTGAAGCTTTCTTT. This sequence encodes CASRGDPRITEAFF.

The chain uses TRBV7-9 and TRBJ1-1, with 8 positions matching TRBD1. This CDR3 is built from 15 residues. V shed 2 bases and J 3 bases; nucleotides not matched to a gene: 5. CDR1 is SEHNR, CDR2 FQNEAQ, per germline (reference sequence). CDR3 DNA sequence: TGTGCCAGCAGCTTATCAGGGGGCCGTGACACTGAAGCTTTCTTT. Its protein product is CASSLSGGRDTEAFF. The full variable domain, rest sourced from reference TRBV7-9 and TRBJ1-1, is DTGVSQNPRHKITKRGQNVTFRCDPISEHNRLYWYRQTLGQGPEFLTYFQNEAQLEKSRLLSDRFSAERPKGSFSTLEIQRTEQGDSAMYLCASSLSGGRDTEAFFGQGTRLTVV.